Given below is one T cell receptor (beta chain) in context. An end of the junction differs from the germline gene, which may be a read error. The data originate from a study of OX40 agonist ivuxolimab in advanced cancers. Study overall: In this cohort, patients received ivuxolimab, an agonistic anti-OX40 (CD134) antibody. Each dose-escalation patient presented with hepatocellular carcinoma, melanoma, renal cell or head and neck cancer. Having had anti-PD-1, anti-PD-L1 or anti-CTLA-4 therapy before was allowed, and around 39% had some.

Germline CDR1 reads SSHAT; CDR2 reads FNYEAQ (reference sequence). There are 13 residues in the CDR3. Clones were sequenced by immunoSEQ multiplex PCR, and TCRdb holds only the in-frame ones, with some missing. The sample yields 100,000 or so clones, more than 85% seen once. The TCR comes from an adult with an advanced solid tumor such as melanoma, head and neck, liver or kidney cancer. The chain links TRBV7-7 to TRBJ2-5; no definite D call. The input for sequencing was CD4+ or CD8+ T cells sorted from blood, taken in a trial of the OX40 agonist ivuxolimab. The CDR3 loop is CASSPRPQETQYF. The DNA of the CDR3 is TGTGCTAGCAGCCCCCGGCCCCAAGAGACCCAGTACTTC.